The next 16 T cell receptor beta chains were all read from a single sample in a study of regulatory T cells in long-lasting Graves disease (dated by TCRdb to the early 2020s). Preparation of the library involved multiplex PCR. Reads for this sample came from an Illumina HiSeq 4000. To build TCR beta libraries, CDR3 regions were amplified by Arm-PCR using iRepertoire HTBI primers. TCRdb reprocessing: public reads trimmed at Q25 with fastp, clones called with MiXCR, in-frame beta chains kept. Rows with a matching CDR3 protein are joined into one entry that keeps the most common DNA and genes. The sample data list some 250,000 distinct CDR3 sequences, and around 18% of these were observed just once. The biggest ten clones account for about 15% of the sample. According to the study, the label for this sample's time point signals: newly diagnosed GD, antithyroid drugs for less than 3 months. RNA was extracted from PBMCs in TRIzol for both TCR sequencing and RNA sequencing.

The same specimen was also included in a second study, on T cells in Graves' hyperthyroidism and ophthalmopathy.

Sequencing was performed on peripheral blood mononuclear cells (PBMCs), taken at new diagnosis, from a patient treated with antithyroid drugs. These receptors all come from a woman between 25 and 40 years old with Graves disease. Donor details come from another sample of the same person, matched by shared clones.

This clonotype has at least ten counts. This chain uses TRBV11-2 with TRBJ1-3; D gene uncertain. The CDR3 sequence is 17 residues long. V was trimmed by 0 bases and J by 0 bases, leaving 12 bases between them. CDR1 and CDR2 (germline): SGHAT, FQNNGV. CDR3 bases: TGTGCCAGCAGCTTAGATCCTCGTCAGAACTCTGGAAACACCATATATTTT. This translates into CASSLDPRQNSGNTIYF.

This clonotype was detected many times. J is TRBJ1-2 and V is TRBV9; no definite D call. The CDR3 spans 14 residues. Germline V gene lookup returns CDR1 SGDLS and CDR2 YYNGEE. Trimming pared 0 bases from V and 3 bases from J, leaving 9 bases between. Here the CDR3 reads CASSVGRTDYGYTF. The CDR3 bases are TGTGCCAGCAGCGTAGGACGGACGGACTATGGCTACACCTTC.

The gene calls are TRBV6-1 and TRBJ2-1; tentatively, D is TRBD2 (7 bases). Trimming took off 7 bases at V and 4 bases at J, with 17 bases between the two ends. CDR1 is MNHNS and CDR2 is SASEGT in the germline V gene. The CDR3 is 15 residues long. Here the CDR3 DNA reads TGTGCCAGCAAGCCGGGGGGCGGCTTTTACAATGAGCAGTTCTTC. Encoded protein: CASKPGGGFYNEQFF.

The table lists this clonotype with many counts. The rearrangement links TRBV6-5 to TRBJ1-6; no firm D call. This CDR3 is 15 amino acids long. Germline CDR1 MNHEY, CDR2 SVGAGI. The V and J ends lost 2 bases and 7 bases respectively, with 12 bases between them. The CDR3 sequence is CASSYRDDINSPLHF. CDR3 nucleotide sequence: TGTGCCAGCAGTTACAGGGATGATATCAATTCACCCCTCCACTTT.

In the case of this clonotype: Lacking the conserved final phenylalanine or tryptophan, this CDR3 likely reflects a read error. V usage is TRBV5-1 and J usage is TRBJ2-7, with D perhaps TRBD1 or TRBD2 (6 bases each). Germline V gene lookup returns CDR1 SGHRS and CDR2 YFSETQ. The germline V and J ends were trimmed by 4 bases and 0 bases, with 11 bases remaining between them. The CDR3 sequence is 14 residues long. The DNA of the CDR3 is TGCGCCAGCAGCCGGGGGCCTAGCTCCTACGAGCAGTACTCA. Translating gives CASSRGPSSYEQYS.

This clonotype has a count of ten or more. This chain joins TRBV2 and TRBJ1-5; D uncertain. CDR1 and CDR2 from the germline V gene are SNHLY and FYNNEI. V was cut by 6 bases and J by 4 bases, with 16 bases left in between. This CDR3 contains 15 residues. CDR3 DNA: TGTGCCAGCAGGGGATCGGTGGACGGTAATCAGCCCCAGCATTTT. This gives the protein CASRGSVDGNQPQHF. Full variable domain (missing parts from reference TRBV2 and TRBJ1-5): EPEVTQTPSHQVTQMGQEVILRCVPISNHLYFYWYRQILGQKVEFLVSFYNNEISEKSEIFDDQFSVERPDGSNFTLKIRSTKLEDSAMYFCASRGSVDGNQPQHFGDGTRLSIL.

In this sample, this clonotype turned up many times. This rearrangement joins TRBV20-1 to TRBJ1-2, with 8 bases fitting TRBD1. This CDR3 has 18 residues. J was trimmed by 2 bases and V by 0 bases; bases with no gene match: 14. Per the germline V gene, CDR1 is DFQATT and CDR2 is SNEGSKA (reference sequence). CDR3 amino acids: CSARDGRMTGARNYGYTF. In DNA, the CDR3 is TGCAGTGCTAGAGATGGCCGGATGACAGGGGCGCGCAACTATGGCTACACCTTC.

The sample holds many counts of this clonotype. The rearrangement links TRBV18 to TRBJ2-7, with D perhaps matching TRBD1 or TRBD2 (5 bases each). Germline V gene data show CDR1 as KGHSH and CDR2 as LQKENI. The CDR3 is made up of 15 amino acids. Trimming took off 3 bases at V and 4 bases at J, with 16 bases between the two ends. The CDR3 region has the DNA TGTGCCAGCTCACCCCCGGGACGTCACTATTACGAGCAGTACTTC. Its protein product is CASSPPGRHYYEQYF.

This rearrangement joins TRBV20-1 to TRBJ2-5; the match to TRBD2 covers 8 bases. V gave up 1 base and J gave up 0 bases; unmatched junction bases: 7. Per germline, CDR1 DFQATT and CDR2 SNEGSKA (reference sequence). The length of the CDR3 is 16 residues. CDR3 sequence: CSARGGGGGYQETQYF. CDR3 in DNA: TGCAGTGCTAGAGGTGGCGGCGGGGGGTACCAAGAGACCCAGTACTTC.

In this sample, this clonotype turned up many times. The genes are TRBV7-2 and TRBJ2-3; D remains unclear. The length of the CDR3 is 14 residues. CDR1 is SGHTA and CDR2 is FQGNSA in the germline V gene. V lost 0 bases to trimming and J lost 2 bases, with 6 bases between them. CDR3: CASSLAFNTDTQYF. For the CDR3, the DNA is TGTGCCAGCAGCTTAGCGTTCAACACAGATACGCAGTATTTT.

For this clonotype: A much larger clone lies a single base off, so this may be a read error. This chain joins TRBV7-3 and TRBJ2-7; D tentatively reads TRBD1 or TRBD2 (5 bases each). V lost 1 base and J lost 9, with 16 bases in between. Germline V gives CDR1 SGHTA, CDR2 FQGTGA. This CDR3 spans 14 amino acids. The CDR3 coding sequence is TGTGCCAGCAGCTTAAGCCCCGGGACCCACGGGCAGTACTTC. Protein sequence: CASSLSPGTHGQYF.

CDR3 protein: CASIPMDREAFF. The DNA for the CDR3 is TGTGCCAGCATCCCAATGGACAGGGAAGCTTTCTTT. The chain carries TRBV7-2 and TRBJ1-1; TRBD1 agrees at 7 bases. In germline, CDR1 is SGHTA, CDR2 FQGNSA. The CDR3 runs to 12 residues. Unmatched junction bases numbered 7, after V lost 7 bases and J lost 8 bases.

This clonotype occurred many times. The rearrangement joins TRBV2 to TRBJ2-7; TRBD2 matches at 11 bases. Germline V gives CDR1 SNHLY, CDR2 FYNNEI. The ends lost 1 base at V and 3 bases at J; junction bases unmatched: 2. The CDR3 runs to 15 residues. This CDR3 reads CASSEGSGGDYEQYF. The CDR3 DNA sequence: TGTGCCAGCAGTGAAGGTAGCGGGGGGGACTACGAGCAGTACTTC.

This clonotype has a count of ten or more. The chain joins TRBV3-1 to TRBJ2-1; 7 positions agree with TRBD2. V dropped 8 bases and J dropped 2; count of bases not matched to a gene: 3. From germline, CDR1 is LGHDT and CDR2 YNNKEL (reference sequence). This CDR3 is 13 amino acids long. CDR3 region: CASGGLAYNEQFF. CDR3 DNA: TGTGCCAGCGGAGGACTAGCCTACAATGAGCAGTTCTTC.

This clonotype was seen at least ten times. The V call is TRBV20-1, the J call TRBJ2-3, with TRBD2 matching 9 bases. V shed 0 bases and J 7 bases; nucleotides not matched to a gene: 8. The CDR3 is 15 amino acids. In germline, CDR1 is DFQATT, CDR2 SNEGSKA (reference sequence). In DNA, the CDR3 is TGCAGTGCTAGAGACTCTAGCGGGGTGACAAATACGCAGTATTTT. Its protein product is CSARDSSGVTNTQYF.

This clonotype was picked up many times. The chain links TRBV6-1 to TRBJ1-1; 8 bases are a match to TRBD1. The CDR3 spans 14 residues. The germline CDR1 and CDR2 sequences are MNHNS and SASEGT. J lost 1 base, V lost 6 bases, and 4 bases had no gene match. The CDR3 loop is CASSGQGKNTEAFF. The CDR3 bases are TGTGCCAGCAGCGGACAGGGCAAGAACACTGAAGCTTTCTTT.